Sequencing of this T cell receptor (beta chain) was carried out in a study of blood T cell repertoires in COVID-19. CDR1 and CDR2 from the germline V gene are MDHEN and SYDVKM. After removal of 4 bases from V and 11 bases from J, the junction contained 10 bases not matched to a gene. The CDR3 extends over 14 amino acids. Sequencing used immunoSEQ multiplex PCR; TCRdb keeps in-frame clones, though not all of them. The table records about 160,000 clones, around 92% of them present only once. The specimen was peripheral blood. The TCR was taken from a man aged 25-45 years with COVID-19, enrolled during active disease. The chain is built from TRBV28 and TRBJ1-5; 8 bases map to TRBD1. CDR3 bases: TGTGCCAGCAGTTCAAGGACAGGGTGGGGGACCCAGCATTTT. Amino acid sequence: CASSSRTGWGTQHF.